Listed here are 2 T cell receptor beta chains from one sample, sequenced in a study of blood T cells in healthy people across ages. PCR was performed a second time for about 7 to 12 cycles using a sample-barcoded 5' primer and a J-beta primer mix. TCRdb re-called the 5' RACE reads through MiXCR, storing one row per CDR3 protein. The data hold roughly 1.6 million distinct CDR3 sequences, with about 35% observed a single time. The specimen sequenced was blood. The source of these receptors is a woman in her thirties in good health.

This clonotype was observed a few times. The chain employs TRBV12-3 or TRBV12-4 and TRBJ2-1, with D unresolved. The V gene lost 0 bases and the J gene lost 9 bases, with 15 bases spanning the gap. This CDR3 is built from 15 residues. For the CDR3, the DNA is TGTGCCAGCAGTTTAGCAGGGTCCCCGTTGGGTGAGCAGTTCTTC. Residues: CASSLAGSPLGEQFF.

This clonotype was observed a handful of times. V is TRBV4-1 and J is TRBJ2-5, with 7 bases identical to TRBD2. The CDR3 consists of 17 residues. CDR1 MGHRA and CDR2 YSYEKL come from the germline V gene. V was pared by 1 base and J by 2 bases, with 10 bases of the junction left unmatched. CDR3 sequence: CASSQGAAGTLQETQYF. DNA for the CDR3: TGCGCCAGCAGCCAAGGGGCAGCGGGGACCCTTCAAGAGACCCAGTACTTC.